This record covers a single T cell receptor beta chain. Its antigen is not identified. The data were obtained in a study of siplizumab effects on memory and regulatory T cells. Study-level findings and limits: Naive T cells looked more diverse than memory cells, and they looked like major contributors to the alloresponse. Treatment with siplizumab left mappable alloreactive CD4+ clones averaging 68.8% Treg-derived, compared with 25% to 30% in controls.

This CDR3 comprises 13 residues. Trimming took off 7 bases at V and 4 bases at J, with 8 bases between the two ends. Germline CDR1 reads MNHEY; CDR2 reads SMNVEV (reference sequence). Clones were read by immunoSEQ multiplex PCR, and TCRdb kept only the in-frame ones, dropping some. This table has over 100,000 clones, over 90% appearing once. What was sequenced was Tregs sorted from blood. This TCR came from a human donor in good health. The rearrangement uses TRBV27 and TRBJ2-6; no definite D call. CDR3 sequence (DNA): TGTGCCAGCACACTGAGGGGGGCCAACGTCCTGACTTTC. This codes for CASTLRGANVLTF.